Each of the 20 T cell receptor beta chains below was sequenced from the same sample in a study of blood T cell repertoires in COVID-19. TCRdb's copy holds only in-frame clones and misses some; the assay was immunoSEQ multiplex PCR. The sample records about 200,000 clones, about 91% being singletons. The sequenced sample was peripheral blood. The receptors shown here come from a man aged 30 to 45 with acute or convalescent COVID-19.

The chain carries TRBV4-1 and TRBJ2-3; the match to TRBD1 covers 10 bases. The germline CDR1 and CDR2 sequences are MGHRA and YSYEKL. The CDR3 contains 19 residues. The ends lost 6 bases at V and 2 bases at J; junction bases unmatched: 17. DNA of the CDR3: TGCGCCAGCAGTCCCGGGACAGGGGCACTCCTATCGATCACAGATACGCAGTATTTT. It specifies CASSPGTGALLSITDTQYF.

The V gene is TRBV6-1, the J gene TRBJ2-7; 7 bases are shared with TRBD2. CDR1 and CDR2 from the germline V gene are MNHNS and SASEGT. The ends lost 3 bases at V and 6 bases at J; junction bases unmatched: 8. The CDR3 runs to 14 residues. This CDR3 reads CASSDRDYHREQYF. CDR3 sequence (DNA): TGTGCCAGCAGTGATCGGGACTATCACCGCGAGCAGTACTTC.

This clone has a single count. The chain joins TRBV4-2 to TRBJ2-3; TRBD1 is a possible D gene (6 bases). The CDR3 sequence is 16 residues long. The V gene lost 3 bases and the J gene lost 5 bases, with 18 bases spanning the gap. Per germline, CDR1 LGHNA and CDR2 YNFKEQ. CDR3: CASSQGTGARGDTQYF. The CDR3 coding sequence is TGTGCCAGCAGCCAGGGGACCGGGGCCAGGGGAGATACGCAGTATTTT.

The V and J genes are TRBV27 and TRBJ1-2; TRBD1 agrees at 9 bases. Germline assignment: CDR1 MNHEY and CDR2 SMNVEV (reference sequence). The CDR3 has 12 amino acids. V shed 7 bases, J shed 8 bases, and the junction held 5 bases outside the gene matches. The CDR3 nucleotides read TGTGCCAGCAAGACAGGGGGAAGGGGCTACACCTTC. Its translation is CASKTGGRGYTF.

The chain employs TRBV5-1 and TRBJ2-3, with TRBD2 matching over 16 bases. V shed 3 bases, J shed 6 bases, and the junction held 7 bases outside the gene matches. The CDR3 has 17 amino acids. Germline CDR1 reads SGHRS; CDR2 reads YFSETQ. CDR3: CASSSGTSGRAKDTQYF. Here the CDR3 DNA reads TGCGCCAGCAGCTCCGGGACTAGCGGGAGGGCCAAGGATACGCAGTATTTT.

The chain has TRBV30 and TRBJ1-5; no clear D gene. CDR1 is GTSNPN and CDR2 is SVGIG in the germline V gene (reference sequence). The CDR3 runs 13 residues. V lost 5 bases to trimming and J lost 3 bases, with 11 bases between them. The CDR3 sequence is CAWGLGPNQPQHF. DNA for the CDR3: TGTGCCTGGGGTCTTGGCCCCAATCAGCCCCAGCATTTT.

The V call is TRBV9, the J call TRBJ1-2; TRBD1 agrees at 7 bases. Germline assignment: CDR1 SGDLS and CDR2 YYNGEE. The V segment lost 3 bases and the J segment 5 bases; nucleotides outside the gene matches: 7. The CDR3 is 14 amino acids. CDR3: CASSDRDRYYGYTF. CDR3 coding DNA: TGTGCCAGCAGCGATCGGGACAGATATTATGGCTACACCTTC.

The chain joins TRBV19 to TRBJ1-6; unclear D gene. Germline CDR1 is LNHDA and CDR2 is SQIVND (reference sequence). This CDR3 region has 13 residues. Trimming removed 3 bases at V and 8 bases at J, with 8 bases between. CDR3 in amino acids: CASSMVGHSPLHF. The CDR3 DNA is TGTGCCAGTAGTATGGTGGGCCATTCACCCCTCCACTTT. The full variable domain, with the rest looked up from reference TRBV19 and TRBJ1-6, is DGGITQSPKYLFRKEGQNVTLSCEQNLNHDAMYWYRQDPGQGLRLIYYSQIVNDFQKGDIAEGYSVSREKKESFPLTVTSAQKNPTAFYLCASSMVGHSPLHFGNGTRLTVT.

The gene calls are TRBV29-1 and TRBJ2-5; no clear D. V gave up 8 bases and J gave up 5 bases, with 18 bases separating them. The CDR3 runs to 13 residues. In germline, CDR1 is SQVTM, CDR2 ANQGSEA. This CDR3 is CSFRVVSPETQYF. CDR3 DNA sequence: TGCAGCTTCCGCGTTGTGTCGCCCGAGACCCAGTACTTC.

J is TRBJ1-6 and V is TRBV2; 9 bases map to TRBD1. Trimming removed 7 bases from V and 7 bases from J; junction bases left unmatched: 8. CDR3 length: 15 residues. Germline values: CDR1 SNHLY, CDR2 FYNNEI. The chain's CDR3 is CASIEDRGMNSPLHF. Here the CDR3 DNA reads TGTGCCAGCATCGAAGACAGGGGGATGAATTCACCCCTCCACTTT.

V and J are TRBV27 and TRBJ2-3, with D hard to call. V lost 4 bases to trimming and J lost 2 bases, with 10 bases between them. The germline V gene has CDR1 MNHEY and CDR2 SMNVEV (reference sequence). The CDR3 extends over 14 amino acids. Written as DNA, the CDR3 is TGTGCCAGCAGTTCTAGTCAATTCACAGATACGCAGTATTTT. Amino acid sequence: CASSSSQFTDTQYF.

The chain joins TRBV28 to TRBJ2-3; D perhaps matches TRBD1 (6 bases). V lost 5 bases to trimming and J lost 3 bases, with 15 bases between them. Germline CDR1 MDHEN, CDR2 SYDVKM. The CDR3 spans 15 residues. DNA for the CDR3: TGTGCCAGCAGTAGAACAGGGTTGGGAACAGATACGCAGTATTTT. Translated, it gives CASSRTGLGTDTQYF.

The chain employs TRBV3-1 (or the pseudogene TRBV3-2) and TRBJ2-7; 7 bases agree with TRBD2. This CDR3 has 15 residues. The J segment lost 0 bases and the V segment lost 4 bases, leaving 6 bases of the junction unmatched. Germline values: CDR1 LGHDT, CDR2 YNNKEL (reference sequence). For the CDR3, the DNA is TGTGCCAGCAGCCTACTAGCGAAGGGCTCCTACGAGCAGTACTTC. Translated: CASSLLAKGSYEQYF.

V usage is TRBV18 and J usage is TRBJ1-2; D perhaps matches TRBD1 (6 bases). The CDR3 is 15 residues long. Per the germline V gene, CDR1 is KGHSH and CDR2 is LQKENI. V lost 1 base, J lost 6 bases, and 15 bases lay in between. CDR3 in DNA: TGTGCCAGCTCACCACGAATGAAGGGGGATCATGGCTACACCTTC. Its translation: CASSPRMKGDHGYTF.

V usage is TRBV7-8 and J usage is TRBJ2-7, with a tentative D call TRBD2 (5 bases). The V end was cut by 5 bases, the J end by 7 bases, with 12 bases between. Germline V gene data show CDR1 as SGHVS and CDR2 as FQNEAQ. This CDR3 region has 12 residues. This chain's CDR3 is CASSPGGVEQYF. The CDR3 bases are TGTGCCAGCAGCCCCGGAGGAGTGGAGCAGTACTTC.

The gene calls are TRBV10-1 and TRBJ1-1; D is perhaps TRBD1 (5 bases). V was shortened by 4 bases and J by 12 bases, with 15 bases between the two germline ends. The CDR3 loop spans 12 amino acids. CDR1 is WNHNN, CDR2 SYGVQD, per germline (reference sequence). CDR3 region: CASSGGGMRPFF. The CDR3 nucleotides read TGCGCCAGCAGTGGCGGGGGAATGCGGCCTTTCTTT.

The rearrangement uses TRBV7-8 and TRBJ2-1, with a weak D call TRBD1 (6 bases). Germline V gives CDR1 SGHVS, CDR2 FQNEAQ. The germline V and J ends were trimmed by 3 bases and 2 bases, with 11 bases remaining between them. The CDR3 is 15 residues long. CDR3 bases: TGTGCCAGCAGCTTTGGACAGAAGGCCTACAATGAGCAGTTCTTC. Translating gives CASSFGQKAYNEQFF.

The rearrangement uses TRBV28 and TRBJ2-7; D may be TRBD1 (5 bases). The CDR3 spans 13 residues. Germline CDR1 reads MDHEN; CDR2 reads SYDVKM. The ends were cut back, 2 bases at V and 2 bases at J, with 7 bases in the middle. CDR3: CASSLRQPYEQYF. CDR3 DNA sequence: TGTGCCAGCAGTTTAAGACAGCCCTACGAGCAGTACTTC.

V is TRBV19 and J is TRBJ1-2; 10 bases fit TRBD1. V shed 5 bases and J 4 bases; nucleotides not matched to a gene: 7. This CDR3 contains 15 residues. CDR1 and CDR2 from the germline V gene are LNHDA and SQIVND (reference sequence). CDR3: CASSLSGTGVYGYTF. CDR3 nucleotides: TGTGCCAGTAGTTTATCCGGGACAGGGGTCTATGGCTACACCTTC. The full variable domain, completed using reference TRBV19 and TRBJ1-2, is DGGITQSPKYLFRKEGQNVTLSCEQNLNHDAMYWYRQDPGQGLRLIYYSQIVNDFQKGDIAEGYSVSREKKESFPLTVTSAQKNPTAFYLCASSLSGTGVYGYTFGSGTRLTVV.

The chain combines TRBV30 with TRBJ2-1; TRBD2 matches at 10 bases. The J segment lost 6 bases and the V segment lost 1 base, leaving 6 bases of the junction unmatched. Germline lookup yields CDR1 GTSNPN and CDR2 SVGIG (reference sequence). This CDR3 region has 15 residues. The CDR3 sequence: CAWSDPSGGSNEQFF. The CDR3 nucleotides read TGTGCCTGGAGTGACCCTAGCGGGGGATCCAATGAGCAGTTCTTC.